The 30 T cell receptor beta chains presented below share a single source sample, sequenced in a study of technical replicates of blood from a few donors. Sequenced by immunoSEQ multiplex PCR; TCRdb stores in-frame clones only, minus some. The data show about 76,000 clones, around 94% seen once. Sample: T cells isolated from PBMCs. Receptors were obtained from a human donor in good health.

This chain joins TRBV5-4 and TRBJ2-2, with 12 bases matching TRBD2. This CDR3 has 16 residues. With V trimmed by 4 bases and J by 4 bases, 5 bases remained unmatched. CDR1 is SGHNT and CDR2 is YYREEE in the germline V gene (reference sequence). CDR3 protein: CASSLAGGPSTGELFF. In DNA, the CDR3 is TGTGCCAGCAGCCTAGCGGGAGGGCCGAGCACCGGGGAGCTGTTTTTT.

This chain joins TRBV12-5 and TRBJ2-3, with 14 bases aligning to TRBD2. This CDR3 region has 20 residues. The junction had 19 bases not matched to a gene; V was cut back by 6 bases and J by 5 bases. Looked up from germline, CDR1 is LGHNT and CDR2 is FRNRAP. The CDR3 loop is CASGSKRKQPGLAGEDTQYF. The CDR3 DNA sequence: TGTGCTAGTGGCAGTAAACGAAAACAACCGGGACTAGCGGGAGAAGATACGCAGTATTTT.

The chain combines TRBV4-2 with TRBJ2-2, with TRBD2 matching 9 bases. The CDR3 has 16 residues. CDR1 LGHNA and CDR2 YNFKEQ come from the germline V gene. J gave up 5 bases and V 0 bases, and 4 bases lay outside the gene matches. CDR3 DNA: TGTGCCAGCAGCCAAGATCAAGGACTAGCGACCGGGGAGCTGTTTTTT. Amino acids: CASSQDQGLATGELFF.

This chain joins TRBV6-5 and TRBJ2-7, with D unclear. This CDR3 has 13 amino acids. The ends were cut back, 3 bases at V and 3 bases at J, with 9 bases in the middle. CDR1 and CDR2 (germline): MNHEY, SVGAGI. The CDR3 region has the DNA TGTGCCAGCAGTTATTCGGGTCACTACGAGCAGTACTTC. This sequence encodes CASSYSGHYEQYF.

The chain recombines TRBV4-1 with TRBJ2-7; 7 bases are shared with TRBD2. Losses at the gene ends were 0 bases for V and 2 bases for J; bases not matched to a gene: 13. In germline, CDR1 is MGHRA, CDR2 YSYEKL. The CDR3 is 18 residues long. This CDR3 reads CASSQDRAGVTVPYEQYF. The CDR3 bases are TGCGCCAGCAGCCAAGATCGGGCGGGAGTGACGGTTCCCTACGAGCAGTACTTC.

The chain has TRBV11-2 and TRBJ2-2, with a weak D call TRBD2 (6 bases). This CDR3 contains 16 residues. The germline CDR1 and CDR2 sequences are SGHAT and FQNNGV. V lost 3 bases to trimming and J lost 3 bases, with 14 bases between them. CDR3: CASSLDSGRDTGELFF. Written as DNA, the CDR3 is TGTGCCAGCAGCTTGGATAGCGGACGTGACACCGGGGAGCTGTTTTTT.

The chain couples TRBV13 to TRBJ2-1, with 7 bases identical to TRBD2. V lost 3 bases and J lost 1; bases outside the gene matches: 9. The germline CDR1 and CDR2 sequences are PRHDT and FYEKMQ (reference sequence). The CDR3 is 17 amino acids. The CDR3: CASSLLAAGVSYNEQFF. In nucleotides, the CDR3 is TGTGCCAGCAGCTTGCTAGCGGCGGGAGTTTCCTACAATGAGCAGTTCTTC.

This rearrangement joins TRBV5-1 to TRBJ2-5; 8 nucleotides line up with TRBD1. The CDR3 sequence is 15 residues long. In germline, CDR1 is SGHRS, CDR2 YFSETQ. Unmatched junction bases numbered 9, after V lost 4 bases and J lost 4 bases. CDR3: CASSQDRGSRETQYF. CDR3 coding DNA: TGCGCCAGCAGCCAAGACAGGGGTTCGCGAGAGACCCAGTACTTC. Filled out from reference TRBV5-1 and TRBJ2-5, the complete variable domain reads KAGVTQTPRYLIKTRGQQVTLSCSPISGHRSVSWYQQTPGQGLQFLFEYFSETQRNKGNFPGRFSGRQFSNSRSEMNVSTLELGDSALYLCASSQDRGSRETQYFGPGTRLLVL.

The chain recombines TRBV6-6 with TRBJ2-3; no clear D. Germline-derived CDR1 and CDR2 are MNHNY and SVGAGI (reference sequence). The length of the CDR3 is 13 residues. Trimming stripped 0 bases from V and 4 bases from J, with 5 bases between. The CDR3 DNA reads TGTGCCAGCAGTTACTCGTCGGCAGATACGCAGTATTTT. Translation gives CASSYSSADTQYF.

The V gene is TRBV5-4, the J gene TRBJ2-7; 12 bases align to TRBD2. With V trimmed by 5 bases and J by 4 bases, 4 bases remained unmatched. CDR3 length equals 14 residues. Germline-derived CDR1 and CDR2 are SGHNT and YYREEE (reference sequence). The CDR3, as DNA: TGTGCCAGCAGTCTAGCGGGAGGGAAATACGAGCAGTACTTC. Amino acids: CASSLAGGKYEQYF.

In this sample, this clone turned up once. CDR3 in DNA: TGTGCCAGCTCAACGACTAGGCACGAGCAGTACTTC. Amino acid sequence: CASSTTRHEQYF. This sequence joins TRBV18 and TRBJ2-7; tentatively, D is TRBD2 (6 bases). Trimming removed 5 bases from V and 5 bases from J, with 10 bases in between. CDR3 length: 12 amino acids. Germline loops: CDR1 KGHSH, CDR2 LQKENI.

This chain links TRBV27 with TRBJ2-3; D might be TRBD2 (5 bases). The V end was cut by 1 base, the J end by 0 bases, with 14 bases between. CDR1 is MNHEY, CDR2 SMNVEV, per germline (reference sequence). The CDR3 has 17 residues. The CDR3 reads CASSLFGAASSTDTQYF. Here the CDR3 DNA reads TGTGCCAGCAGTTTATTTGGAGCGGCATCTAGCACAGATACGCAGTATTTT.

J is TRBJ1-1 and V is TRBV4-1, with TRBD1 matching 7 bases. J was trimmed by 1 base and V by 3 bases; bases with no gene match: 8. The CDR3 spans 16 residues. Germline V gene sequence: CDR1 MGHRA, CDR2 YSYEKL. CDR3 in amino acids: CASSHLGQDQNTEAFF. The CDR3 DNA reads TGCGCCAGCAGCCATCTCGGACAGGACCAGAACACTGAAGCTTTCTTT.

This clone was recorded only once. The V gene is TRBV28, the J gene TRBJ1-2; 8 nucleotides agree with TRBD1. Germline V gene sequence: CDR1 MDHEN, CDR2 SYDVKM. Losses at the gene ends were 3 bases for V and 4 bases for J; bases not matched to a gene: 13. The CDR3 length is 17 residues. The chain's CDR3 is CASSLLLSGQELYGYTF. The CDR3 bases are TGTGCCAGCAGTTTGTTGCTTTCGGGACAGGAGCTCTATGGCTACACCTTC.

This chain uses TRBV30 with TRBJ1-4, with a tentative D call TRBD1 (6 bases). This CDR3 is 14 amino acids long. Germline assignment: CDR1 GTSNPN and CDR2 SVGIG (reference sequence). Trimming cost V 1 base and J 4 bases, with 10 bases left between them. The CDR3 is CAWSAGQNNEKLFF. DNA of the CDR3: TGTGCCTGGAGTGCAGGACAGAATAATGAAAAACTGTTTTTT.

The J gene is TRBJ2-1, the V gene TRBV11-3; TRBD2 matches 8 bases. The CDR3 loop spans 14 amino acids. The germline gives CDR1 SGHNT, CDR2 YENEEA. Trimming at V came to 4 bases and at J to 4 bases, leaving 3 bases not matched to a gene. CDR3 region: CASSSGLEYNEQFF. The CDR3 region has the DNA TGTGCCAGCAGCTCGGGACTAGAGTACAATGAGCAGTTCTTC.

The J gene is TRBJ2-7, the V gene TRBV19; TRBD1 agrees at 8 bases. Germline-derived CDR1 and CDR2 are LNHDA and SQIVND (reference sequence). V shed 4 bases and J 2 bases; nucleotides not matched to a gene: 4. The CDR3 totals 14 residues. The DNA of the CDR3 is TGTGCCAGTAGTAACTCAGGGGGCGCCTACGAGCAGTACTTC. Protein product: CASSNSGGAYEQYF.

The chain uses TRBV10-2 and TRBJ2-7, with TRBD2 identical over 12 bases. The V and J ends lost 5 bases and 1 base, in that order; junction bases with no gene match: 6. Germline CDR1 reads WSHSY; CDR2 reads SAAADI. The CDR3 loop spans 16 amino acids. CDR3 in amino acids: CASSRPTSGSSYEQYF. The CDR3 coding sequence is TGCGCCAGCAGTCGACCGACTAGCGGGAGTTCCTACGAGCAGTACTTC.

This rearrangement joins TRBV19 to TRBJ1-4; the D gene is possibly TRBD1 (6 bases). The V gene's germline CDR1 is LNHDA and CDR2 SQIVND (reference sequence). This CDR3 is built from 14 residues. V was trimmed by 3 bases and J by 3 bases, leaving 8 bases between them. The CDR3 DNA reads TGTGCCAGTAGTATGTGGGGGCCTAATGAAAAACTGTTTTTT. This sequence encodes CASSMWGPNEKLFF.

The chain links TRBV5-6 to TRBJ2-7; the D gene is possibly TRBD2 (6 bases). Trimming removed 2 bases from V and 4 bases from J, with 19 bases in between. This CDR3 contains 16 residues. Germline V gene lookup returns CDR1 SGHDT and CDR2 YYEEEE. CDR3 DNA: TGTGCCAGCAGCTTCCCAAGGGGAGGCCATGGGTACGAGCAGTACTTC. Protein sequence: CASSFPRGGHGYEQYF. Supplemented by reference TRBV5-6 and TRBJ2-7, the full variable domain reads DAGVTQSPTHLIKTRGQQVTLRCSPKSGHDTVSWYQQALGQGPQFIFQYYEEEERQRGNFPDRFSGHQFPNYSSELNVNALLLGDSALYLCASSFPRGGHGYEQYFGPGTRLTVT.

CDR3 DNA: TGCGCCAGCATGAGCGGGAGGGCCTCTAGTGAGCAGTTCTTC. This codes for CASMSGRASSEQFF. The genes are TRBV5-1 and TRBJ2-1, with TRBD2 matching over 10 bases. Germline V gene data show CDR1 as SGHRS and CDR2 as YFSETQ. Trimming cost V 6 bases and J 9 bases; bases outside gene matches: 9. This CDR3 is 14 amino acids long.

The V call is TRBV29-1, the J call TRBJ2-7, with D possibly being TRBD1 (6 bases). V lost 5 bases and J 4 bases, leaving 15 bases between the germline ends. This CDR3 contains 13 residues. Germline lookup yields CDR1 SQVTM and CDR2 ANQGSEA. CDR3 residues: CSVRGGATYEQYF. DNA for the CDR3: TGCAGCGTTCGAGGGGGAGCAACGTACGAGCAGTACTTC.

The chain combines TRBV6-1 with TRBJ1-5, with a possible D match to TRBD1 (6 bases). The ends were cut back, 7 bases at V and 2 bases at J, with 15 bases in the middle. There are 15 residues in the CDR3. CDR1 is MNHNS and CDR2 is SASEGT in the germline V gene. Here the CDR3 DNA reads TGTGCCAGCACTGATAGGGGGAAGGGCAATCAGCCCCAGCATTTT. Its protein product is CASTDRGKGNQPQHF.

This chain connects TRBV9 to TRBJ2-1; TRBD2 matches at 9 bases. V trimming: 2 bases; J trimming: 7 bases; junction bases outside the gene matches: 4. The CDR3 has 14 residues. The germline gives CDR1 SGDLS, CDR2 YYNGEE. CDR3 sequence: CASSVAGGPNEQFF. The CDR3 DNA is TGTGCCAGCAGCGTCGCGGGAGGGCCGAATGAGCAGTTCTTC.

In this sample, this clone turned up once. The V gene is TRBV21-1, the J gene TRBJ2-3; TRBD2 is taken as the D call from the table, unchecked against the DNA. TRBV21-1 is tagged as a pseudogene. This CDR3 comprises 18 residues. The CDR3: CASSKGELLGASTDTQYF. The CDR3 coding sequence is TGTGCCAGCAGCAAAGGAGAACTTTTGGGAGCTAGCACAGATACGCAGTATTTT.

The chain carries TRBV10-3 and TRBJ2-1; no clear D gene. The CDR3 consists of 16 residues. CDR1 is ENHRY and CDR2 is SYGVKD in the germline V gene. V lost 2 bases to trimming and J lost 3 bases, with 14 bases between them. The CDR3 coding sequence is TGTGCCATCAGTGAGCTAACGGAGCCTGACTACAATGAGCAGTTCTTC. Translation: CAISELTEPDYNEQFF.

The chain links TRBV4-1 to TRBJ2-1; no reliable D call. The CDR3 covers 12 residues. With 3 bases removed from V and 9 bases from J, the gap between germline ends came to 9 bases. Germline CDR1 is MGHRA and CDR2 is YSYEKL. CDR3 region: CASSHTGAEQFF. CDR3 bases: TGCGCCAGCAGCCATACTGGTGCTGAGCAGTTCTTC.

The chain carries TRBV7-2 and TRBJ2-7; a possible D gene is TRBD2 (6 bases). The CDR3 has 14 residues. Deletions cut 1 base from V and 7 bases from J, with 14 bases between. Germline lookup yields CDR1 SGHTA and CDR2 FQGNSA. CDR3 coding DNA: TGTGCCAGCAGCTTAGTAGCGGTGTTCGGGGAGCAGTACTTC. This sequence encodes CASSLVAVFGEQYF.

The chain is built from TRBV20-1 and TRBJ1-5; D remains ambiguous. V was clipped by 5 bases and J by 4 bases, with 6 bases between them. The CDR3 contains 11 residues. Germline loops: CDR1 DFQATT, CDR2 SNEGSKA (reference sequence). CDR3 bases: TGCAGTGCTGGGCTAAATCAGCCCCAGCATTTT. Protein product: CSAGLNQPQHF.

This clone has a single count. The rearrangement joins TRBV19 to TRBJ1-1; 8 bases are a match to TRBD1. This CDR3 has 14 residues. The V and J ends lost 3 bases and 11 bases, in that order; junction bases with no gene match: 11. CDR1 and CDR2 (germline): LNHDA, SQIVND (reference sequence). CDR3: CASSMDRAVGEAFF. The CDR3 DNA is TGTGCCAGTAGTATGGACAGGGCCGTGGGTGAGGCTTTCTTT.